Below, 27 T cell receptor beta chains from the same sample are listed, as sequenced in a study of T cell responses to AZD1222 COVID-19 vaccine. Assay used: immunoSEQ multiplex PCR; TCRdb lists only in-frame clones, some missing. The sample lists about 120,000 clones; roughly 88% were seen once. This specimen was peripheral blood, taken on day 0 of AZD1222 vaccination. All receptors come from an adult in good health.

V is TRBV7-2 and J is TRBJ1-5; no clear D gene. Trimming removed 5 bases from V and 3 bases from J, with 8 bases in between. Germline V gene data show CDR1 as SGHTA and CDR2 as FQGNSA. CDR3 length equals 13 residues. The CDR3 DNA reads as TGTGCCAGCAGCCCCGACAACAATCAGCCCCAGCATTTT. Its protein product is CASSPDNNQPQHF.

V and J are TRBV6-5 and TRBJ1-2; TRBD1 matches at 7 bases. Germline V lookup: CDR1 MNHEY, CDR2 SVGAGI. CDR3 size: 12 residues. Trimming at V came to 6 bases and at J to 7 bases, leaving 5 bases not matched to a gene. CDR3 in DNA: TGTGCCAGCAGCCCAGGGACAGTTGGCTACACCTTC. Translating gives CASSPGTVGYTF.

The V and J genes are TRBV3-1 (or the pseudogene TRBV3-2) and TRBJ2-7; D perhaps matches TRBD1 (5 bases). The CDR3 sequence is 11 residues long. CDR1 and CDR2 (germline): LGHDT, YNNKEL (reference sequence). The V end was cut by 8 bases, the J end by 8 bases, with 13 bases between. The CDR3 here is CASGNSGKQYF. CDR3 nucleotides: TGTGCCAGCGGGAACTCAGGGAAGCAGTACTTC.

The gene calls are TRBV3-1 (or the pseudogene TRBV3-2) and TRBJ2-1, with TRBD1 as a possible D gene (5 bases). The CDR3 covers 15 residues. V lost 2 bases to trimming and J lost 10 bases, with 18 bases between them. Germline values: CDR1 LGHDT, CDR2 YNNKEL (reference sequence). CDR3 amino acids: CASSQHAGPWKEQFF. CDR3 DNA sequence: TGTGCCAGCAGCCAACACGCAGGGCCCTGGAAGGAGCAGTTCTTC.

V and J are TRBV10-3 and TRBJ2-3; TRBD1 or TRBD2 may be the D gene (5 bases each). Trimming removed 8 bases at V and 1 base at J, with 22 bases between. This CDR3 comprises 17 residues. Germline V gene data show CDR1 as ENHRY and CDR2 as SYGVKD. Here the CDR3 reads CAISGARGLFGTDTQYF. CDR3 coding DNA: TGTGCCATCTCCGGGGCTCGGGGATTATTTGGCACAGATACGCAGTATTTT.

This clone was picked up one time. The V gene is TRBV3-1 (or the pseudogene TRBV3-2), the J gene TRBJ2-2; D gene ambiguous. The ends were cut back, 5 bases at V and 2 bases at J, with 9 bases in the middle. The CDR3 is made up of 14 amino acids. Germline assignment: CDR1 LGHDT and CDR2 YNNKEL (reference sequence). The CDR3 DNA reads as TGTGCCAGCAGCTCAGGCCCTAACACCGGGGAGCTGTTTTTT. Translation: CASSSGPNTGELFF.

This clone is a singleton in its sample. This chain uses TRBV5-1 with TRBJ2-7; 12 bases line up with TRBD2. V dropped 2 bases and J dropped 2; count of bases not matched to a gene: 5. The CDR3 loop spans 16 amino acids. Germline CDR1 reads SGHRS; CDR2 reads YFSETQ. The CDR3 protein is CASSFALAGGTYEQYF. CDR3 bases: TGCGCCAGCAGCTTTGCACTAGCGGGAGGTACCTACGAGCAGTACTTC.

The chain recombines TRBV4-1 with TRBJ1-2; D not resolved. Germline V gene sequence: CDR1 MGHRA, CDR2 YSYEKL. This CDR3 spans 19 amino acids. Trimming removed 1 base at V and 0 bases at J, with 21 bases between. CDR3 amino acids: CASSQVVRVRNRANYGYTF. In DNA, the CDR3 is TGCGCCAGCAGCCAAGTAGTGAGGGTCAGAAATAGAGCTAACTATGGCTACACCTTC.

The chain is built from TRBV2 and TRBJ2-4; D may be TRBD1 (5 bases). V was clipped by 2 bases and J by 0 bases, with 14 bases between them. This CDR3 is built from 17 residues. Per the germline V gene, CDR1 is SNHLY and CDR2 is FYNNEI. The CDR3 region is CASSERGRALAKNIQYF. In DNA, the CDR3 is TGTGCCAGCAGTGAACGAGGCAGGGCCCTAGCCAAAAACATTCAGTACTTC. The full variable domain, completed using reference TRBV2 and TRBJ2-4, is EPEVTQTPSHQVTQMGQEVILRCVPISNHLYFYWYRQILGQKVEFLVSFYNNEISEKSEIFDDQFSVERPDGSNFTLKIRSTKLEDSAMYFCASSERGRALAKNIQYFGAGTRLSVL.

The count of this clone is one. The chain links TRBV6-5 to TRBJ1-1, with D unresolved. This CDR3 has 15 amino acids. V was cut by 7 bases and J by 5 bases, with 20 bases left in between. Germline V lookup: CDR1 MNHEY, CDR2 SVGAGI. The CDR3 sequence: CASTEGWGPGTEAFF. The CDR3 coding sequence is TGTGCCAGCACCGAGGGATGGGGTCCGGGAACTGAAGCTTTCTTT.

The chain is built from TRBV4-3 and TRBJ2-7; TRBD2 matches 9 bases. Per germline, CDR1 LGHNA and CDR2 YSLEER. The trim removed 0 bases at V and 5 bases at J, leaving 5 bases unmatched. The CDR3 contains 15 residues. CDR3 sequence reads: CASSQDGAGGDEQYF. The DNA of the CDR3 is TGCGCCAGCAGCCAAGATGGGGCGGGAGGGGACGAGCAGTACTTC.

The V call is TRBV28, the J call TRBJ1-3, with unresolved D. V lost 3 bases to trimming and J lost 4 bases, with 10 bases between them. This CDR3 region has 14 residues. The germline gives CDR1 MDHEN, CDR2 SYDVKM. The CDR3, as DNA: TGTGCCAGCAGTTTGAGTGGGTGGGGAAACACCATATATTTT. This encodes CASSLSGWGNTIYF.

The rearrangement joins TRBV7-9 to TRBJ2-1, with no clear D. This CDR3 has 14 residues. Germline V gene sequence: CDR1 SEHNR, CDR2 FQNEAQ (reference sequence). Trimming pared 1 base from V and 0 bases from J, leaving 4 bases between. The CDR3 DNA reads as TGTGCCAGCAGCTTAGATTACTCCTACAATGAGCAGTTCTTC. As protein: CASSLDYSYNEQFF.

The chain couples TRBV18 to TRBJ1-3; weak D call: TRBD1 (6 bases). V shed 3 bases and J shed 2 bases, with 11 bases lying between them. Germline V gene lookup returns CDR1 KGHSH and CDR2 LQKENI. The CDR3 runs 15 residues. The chain's CDR3 is CASSPGPGAGNTIYF. The CDR3 DNA sequence: TGTGCCAGCTCACCCGGGCCAGGGGCTGGAAACACCATATATTTT. Complete variable domain (other parts from reference TRBV18 and TRBJ1-3): NAGVMQNPRHLVRRRGQEARLRCSPMKGHSHVYWYRQLPEEGLKFMVYLQKENIIDESGMPKERFSAEFPKEGPSILRIQQVVRGDSAAYFCASSPGPGAGNTIYFGEGSWLTVV.

The rearrangement uses TRBV6-1 and TRBJ2-7; D ambiguous. From germline, CDR1 is MNHNS and CDR2 SASEGT. This CDR3 comprises 10 residues. V lost 3 bases and J 7 bases, leaving 4 bases between the germline ends. CDR3: CASSEEEQYF. The CDR3 region has the DNA TGTGCCAGCAGTGAGGAGGAGCAGTACTTC.

This clone occurred once. The chain uses TRBV3-1 (or the pseudogene TRBV3-2) and TRBJ1-1; D unresolved. V lost 7 bases and J lost 0, with 9 bases in between. This CDR3 is built from 13 residues. The germline V gene has CDR1 LGHDT and CDR2 YNNKEL (reference sequence). The CDR3 nucleotides read TGTGCCAGCACCAGCCATTTGAACACTGAAGCTTTCTTT. Its translation: CASTSHLNTEAFF.

This clone has more than one count but fewer than ten. The chain joins TRBV3-1 (or the pseudogene TRBV3-2) to TRBJ1-6; the D gene is possibly TRBD1 (6 bases). The CDR3 contains 16 residues. V lost 4 bases and J lost 4, with 14 bases in between. The V gene's germline CDR1 is LGHDT and CDR2 YNNKEL (reference sequence). Written as DNA, the CDR3 is TGTGCCAGCAGCCCTATGGGGGGCGTTTATAATTCACCCCTCCACTTT. Encoded protein: CASSPMGGVYNSPLHF.

The V and J genes are TRBV5-6 and TRBJ1-2; tentative D call: TRBD1 (5 bases). CDR3 length: 14 amino acids. The V gene's germline CDR1 is SGHDT and CDR2 YYEEEE. V shed 4 bases and J shed 3 bases, with 13 bases lying between them. In DNA, the CDR3 is TGTGCCAGCAGCCGAGACAGTCCCTACTATGGCTACACCTTC. This gives the protein CASSRDSPYYGYTF.

The rearrangement joins TRBV3-1 (or the pseudogene TRBV3-2) to TRBJ2-7; 9 nucleotides align to TRBD2. The germline gives CDR1 LGHDT, CDR2 YNNKEL (reference sequence). J gave up 2 bases and V 0 bases, and 14 bases lay outside the gene matches. The CDR3 spans 19 residues. CDR3 coding DNA: TGTGCCAGCAGCCAAGATCGAGGTTACCCAGCGGGAGGCCCCTACGAGCAGTACTTC. Amino acid sequence: CASSQDRGYPAGGPYEQYF.

This clone was observed a single time. The chain links TRBV6-5 to TRBJ2-3, with 15 bases fitting TRBD2. Germline CDR1 and CDR2: MNHEY and SVGAGI. There are 15 residues in the CDR3. Trimming at V came to 6 bases and at J to 3 bases, leaving 1 base not matched to a gene. CDR3 DNA sequence: TGTGCCAGCAGAGGACTAGCGGGGGGGACAGATACGCAGTATTTT. Translating gives CASRGLAGGTDTQYF.

The V and J genes are TRBV5-8 and TRBJ1-5; 7 nucleotides line up with TRBD1. V gave up 1 base and J gave up 4 bases; unmatched junction bases: 5. Germline CDR1 reads SGHTS; CDR2 reads YDEGEE. The CDR3 has 15 amino acids. The CDR3 region has the DNA TGTGCCAGCAGCTTGTCCGGGACAGCAAATCAGCCCCAGCATTTT. The encoded protein is CASSLSGTANQPQHF.

J is TRBJ2-7 and V is TRBV19, with D maybe TRBD2 (6 bases). The CDR3 contains 16 residues. V lost 2 bases and J lost 7, with 21 bases in between. Germline V lookup: CDR1 LNHDA, CDR2 SQIVND (reference sequence). The CDR3: CASSILPSTSPEEQYF. The CDR3 nucleotides read TGTGCCAGTAGTATACTTCCCTCAACTAGCCCGGAAGAGCAGTACTTC.

The J gene is TRBJ2-6, the V gene TRBV27, with D tentatively TRBD1 (5 bases). Germline CDR1 is MNHEY and CDR2 is SMNVEV (reference sequence). Trimming pared 5 bases from V and 0 bases from J, leaving 8 bases between. The CDR3 spans 15 residues. The CDR3 protein is CASSRTGSGANVLTF. The CDR3, as DNA: TGTGCCAGCAGTCGAACAGGCTCTGGGGCCAACGTCCTGACTTTC.

The chain has TRBV5-8 and TRBJ1-6, with a possible D match to TRBD1 (5 bases). The CDR3 spans 18 residues. The germline gives CDR1 SGHTS, CDR2 YDEGEE. V dropped 4 bases and J dropped 0 bases, with 17 bases sitting between them. The CDR3: CASSPGRGEDSYNSPLHF. CDR3 sequence (DNA): TGTGCCAGCAGCCCTGGTCGGGGGGAGGACTCCTATAATTCACCCCTCCACTTT. Variable domain in full (rest from reference TRBV5-8 and TRBJ1-6): EAGVTQSPTHLIKTRGQQATLRCSPISGHTSVYWYQQALGLGLQFLLWYDEGEERNRGNFPPRFSGRQFPNYSSELNVNALELEDSALYLCASSPGRGEDSYNSPLHFGNGTRLTVT.

The rearrangement joins TRBV28 to TRBJ1-2, with D tentatively TRBD1 (6 bases). This CDR3 is 13 amino acids long. V was trimmed by 5 bases and J by 4 bases, leaving 11 bases between them. Germline values: CDR1 MDHEN, CDR2 SYDVKM. The CDR3 is CASSPGTTYGYTF. The DNA for the CDR3 is TGTGCCAGCAGTCCCGGGACAACCTATGGCTACACCTTC.

The chain joins TRBV3-1 (or the pseudogene TRBV3-2) to TRBJ1-4, with 7 bases lining up with TRBD1. Germline V lookup: CDR1 LGHDT, CDR2 YNNKEL (reference sequence). Trimming at V came to 5 bases and at J to 4 bases, leaving 1 base not matched to a gene. This CDR3 is 13 amino acids long. The CDR3 loop is CASSGQVNEKLFF. Here the CDR3 DNA reads TGTGCCAGCAGCGGACAGGTTAATGAAAAACTGTTTTTT.

CDR3 nucleotide sequence: TGTGCCAGCAGTGAATGGGTGCACCCCAGTCAGCCCCAGCATTTT. As protein: CASSEWVHPSQPQHF. The rearrangement links TRBV6-1 to TRBJ1-5; D unresolved. V was cut by 2 bases and J by 6 bases, with 14 bases left in between. The CDR3 length is 15 residues. Germline V gene sequence: CDR1 MNHNS, CDR2 SASEGT.